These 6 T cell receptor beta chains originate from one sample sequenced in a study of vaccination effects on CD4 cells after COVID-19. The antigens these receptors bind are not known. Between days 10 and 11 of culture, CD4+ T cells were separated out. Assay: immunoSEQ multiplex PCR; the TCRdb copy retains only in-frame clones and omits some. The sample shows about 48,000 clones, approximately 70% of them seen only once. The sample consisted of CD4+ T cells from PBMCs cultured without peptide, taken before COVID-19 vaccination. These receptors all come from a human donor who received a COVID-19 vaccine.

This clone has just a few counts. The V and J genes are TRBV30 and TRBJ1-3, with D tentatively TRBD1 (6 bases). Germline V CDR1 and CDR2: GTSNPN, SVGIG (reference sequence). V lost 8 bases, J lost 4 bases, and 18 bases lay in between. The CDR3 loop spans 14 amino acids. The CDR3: CAGETGLSGNTIYF. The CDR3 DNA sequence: TGTGCCGGCGAGACAGGACTCTCCGGAAACACCATATATTTT.

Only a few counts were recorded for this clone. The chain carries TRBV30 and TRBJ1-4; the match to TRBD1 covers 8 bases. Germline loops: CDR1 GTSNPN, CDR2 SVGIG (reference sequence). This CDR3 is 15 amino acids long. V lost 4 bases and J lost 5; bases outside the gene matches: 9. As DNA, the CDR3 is TGTGCCTGGACAGACAAGGACAGGGACAATGAAAAACTGTTTTTT. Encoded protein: CAWTDKDRDNEKLFF.

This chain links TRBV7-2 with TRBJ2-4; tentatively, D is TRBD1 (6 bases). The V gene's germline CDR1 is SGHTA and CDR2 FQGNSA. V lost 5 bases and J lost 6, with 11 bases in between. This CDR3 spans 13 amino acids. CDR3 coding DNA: TGTGCCAGCAGCCGAGGACAGCTAAACATTCAGTACTTC. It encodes CASSRGQLNIQYF.

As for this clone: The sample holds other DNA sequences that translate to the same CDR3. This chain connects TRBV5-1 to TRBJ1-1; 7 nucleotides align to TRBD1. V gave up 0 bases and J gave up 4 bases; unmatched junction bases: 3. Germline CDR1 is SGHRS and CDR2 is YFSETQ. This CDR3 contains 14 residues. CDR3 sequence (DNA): TGCGCCAGCAGCTTGGCCGCAGGGGGCACTGAAGCTTTCTTT. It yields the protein CASSLAAGGTEAFF.

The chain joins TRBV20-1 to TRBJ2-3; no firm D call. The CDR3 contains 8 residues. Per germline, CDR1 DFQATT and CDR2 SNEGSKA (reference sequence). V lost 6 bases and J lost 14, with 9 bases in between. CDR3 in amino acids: CSAPGGYF. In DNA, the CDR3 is TGCAGTGCCCCCGGCGGGTATTTT.

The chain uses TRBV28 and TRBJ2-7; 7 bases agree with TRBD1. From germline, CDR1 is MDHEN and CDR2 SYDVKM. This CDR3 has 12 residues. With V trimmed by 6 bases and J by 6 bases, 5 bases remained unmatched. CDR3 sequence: CASSPPGGEQYF. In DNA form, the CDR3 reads TGTGCCAGCAGCCCCCCAGGGGGCGAGCAGTACTTC.